This entry lists 20 T cell receptor beta chains sequenced from one sample in a study of identical twins. A single record per CDR3 protein comes from TCRdb applying MiXCR to the 5' RACE reads. Counted here are 450,000 or so distinct CDR3 sequences, 20% to 25% occurring once; the ten biggest clones make up about 2.7%. These data also featured in a second study, about T cells expressing NK-cell markers.

The source material was CD4+ T cells sorted from blood. The source of these receptors is a woman between 18 and 29 years old in good health.

The J gene is TRBJ2-5, the V gene TRBV5-4; 14 positions match TRBD2. Germline loops: CDR1 SGHNT, CDR2 YYREEE (reference sequence). This CDR3 contains 18 residues. After removal of 3 bases from V and 4 bases from J, the junction contained 11 bases not matched to a gene. CDR3 amino acids: CASSSKTSGGAIGETQYF. CDR3 bases: TGTGCCAGCAGCTCCAAGACTAGCGGGGGGGCCATAGGAGAGACCCAGTACTTC.

This clonotype was counted between two and nine times. The CDR3 loop reads CAISSDPTGELFF. The CDR3 nucleotides read TGTGCCATCAGTTCCGACCCCACCGGGGAGCTGTTTTTT. V and J are TRBV10-3 and TRBJ2-2; no definite D call. Germline loops: CDR1 ENHRY, CDR2 SYGVKD. The CDR3 loop spans 13 amino acids. V was pared by 5 bases and J by 4 bases, with 8 bases between.

This clonotype was seen a few times. This chain connects TRBV5-8 to TRBJ2-1; D is possibly TRBD1 (6 bases). There are 13 residues in the CDR3. Looked up from germline, CDR1 is SGHTS and CDR2 is YDEGEE. Trimming removed 4 bases at V and 9 bases at J, with 14 bases between. Written as DNA, the CDR3 is TGTGCCAGCAGCACAGGGCGGTTGGGTGAGCAGTTCTTC. This codes for CASSTGRLGEQFF.

The V gene is TRBV2, the J gene TRBJ2-7; a weak D match, TRBD1 (5 bases). The germline V gene has CDR1 SNHLY and CDR2 FYNNEI. The V end lost 10 bases, the J end lost 2 bases, and 18 bases lay between the germline ends. The CDR3 covers 14 residues. CDR3 protein: CATKLFTTAYEQYF. DNA of the CDR3: TGTGCCACCAAGTTGTTTACGACAGCCTACGAGCAGTACTTC. Supplemented by reference TRBV2 and TRBJ2-7, the full variable domain reads EPEVTQTPSHQVTQMGQEVILRCVPISNHLYFYWYRQILGQKVEFLVSFYNNEISEKSEIFDDQFSVERPDGSNFTLKIRSTKLEDSAMYFCATKLFTTAYEQYFGPGTRLTVT.

Only a few counts were recorded for this clonotype. The chain is built from TRBV7-2 and TRBJ2-1; D is possibly TRBD2 (6 bases). V was trimmed by 4 bases and J by 7 bases, leaving 11 bases between them. The CDR3 spans 13 residues. CDR1 is SGHTA, CDR2 FQGNSA, per germline. CDR3 sequence reads: CASSWTRGNEQFF. CDR3 bases: TGTGCCAGCAGCTGGACCCGGGGGAATGAGCAGTTCTTC.

The rearrangement uses TRBV15 and TRBJ1-5, with D possibly TRBD1 on 6 matching bases. Trimming pared 4 bases from V and 6 bases from J, leaving 19 bases between. CDR1 LNHNV and CDR2 YYDKDF come from the germline V gene (reference sequence). CDR3 length: 16 residues. CDR3 protein: CATSKRGGGSGQPQHF. The CDR3 bases are TGTGCCACCAGCAAGAGAGGGGGTGGCTCCGGTCAGCCCCAGCATTTT.

This clonotype was found once. The chain couples TRBV5-1 to TRBJ2-5; 8 bases line up with TRBD1. Germline V gene data show CDR1 as SGHRS and CDR2 as YFSETQ. This CDR3 region has 16 residues. V lost 4 bases and J lost 3; bases outside the gene matches: 11. DNA of the CDR3: TGCGCCAGCAGCCCCGGACAGGGAACGGCAAAAGAGACCCAGTACTTC. It translates to CASSPGQGTAKETQYF.

This clonotype was seen a few times. The chain uses TRBV10-3 and TRBJ2-5; 14 bases line up with TRBD2. The CDR3 has 15 residues. CDR1 and CDR2 from the germline V gene are ENHRY and SYGVKD. Trimming at V came to 6 bases and at J to 5 bases, leaving 5 bases not matched to a gene. CDR3 coding DNA: TGTGCCATCAGAGGGACTAGCGGGGGCCTGGAGACCCAGTACTTC. This sequence encodes CAIRGTSGGLETQYF.

The rearrangement joins TRBV24-1 to TRBJ2-3; 7 bases are shared with TRBD2. CDR3 length equals 14 residues. V trimming: 4 bases; J trimming: 5 bases; junction bases outside the gene matches: 5. Germline V lookup: CDR1 KGHDR, CDR2 SFDVKD. The CDR3 is CATSDGGRGDTQYF. The CDR3 region has the DNA TGTGCCACCAGTGACGGGGGGAGGGGAGATACGCAGTATTTT.

This clonotype was observed a handful of times. This rearrangement joins TRBV5-1 to TRBJ2-1; 10 bases match TRBD2. The CDR3 length is 17 residues. With V trimmed by 1 base and J by 0 bases, 4 bases remained unmatched. The V gene's germline CDR1 is SGHRS and CDR2 YFSETQ. CDR3: CASSLPTSGTSYNEQFF. The CDR3 DNA is TGCGCCAGCAGCTTGCCAACTAGCGGGACCTCCTACAATGAGCAGTTCTTC.

This chain links TRBV29-1 with TRBJ2-3; possible D gene TRBD2, 5 bases. The CDR3 has 13 residues. CDR1 is SQVTM and CDR2 is ANQGSEA in the germline V gene. V lost 0 bases and J lost 6, with 10 bases in between. The CDR3 DNA reads as TGCAGCGTTGAAGACCACGACTATGATACGCAGTATTTT. It codes for CSVEDHDYDTQYF.

Only a few counts were recorded for this clonotype. As DNA, the CDR3 is TGCAGCGTTGCGACAAGCTTTCGAGATACGCAGTATTTT. Translating it yields CSVATSFRDTQYF. This chain uses TRBV29-1 with TRBJ2-3; D uncertain. The CDR3 is 13 amino acids. Looked up from germline, CDR1 is SQVTM and CDR2 is ANQGSEA. Trimming left V 4 bases short and J 5 bases short, with 13 bases between.

Only a few counts were recorded for this clonotype. V and J are TRBV18 and TRBJ2-7, with 7 positions matching TRBD1. CDR1 and CDR2 (germline): KGHSH, LQKENI. The CDR3 totals 15 residues. Trimming cost V 6 bases and J 6 bases; bases outside gene matches: 14. CDR3 nucleotides: TGTGCCAGCTCCTACTCCCCGGGACAGTTGTCCGAGCAGTACTTC. Its translation: CASSYSPGQLSEQYF. Full variable domain (remainder filled in from reference TRBV18 and TRBJ2-7): NAGVMQNPRHLVRRRGQEARLRCSPMKGHSHVYWYRQLPEEGLKFMVYLQKENIIDESGMPKERFSAEFPKEGPSILRIQQVVRGDSAAYFCASSYSPGQLSEQYFGPGTRLTVT.

This clonotype was counted only a few times. J is TRBJ2-1 and V is TRBV7-2; D possibly corresponds to TRBD2 (6 bases). The germline V gene encodes CDR1 SGHTA and CDR2 FQGNSA. The V end was cut by 0 bases, the J end by 2 bases, with 8 bases between. CDR3 length equals 15 residues. This chain's CDR3 is CASSLASGPYNEQFF. CDR3 nucleotide sequence: TGTGCCAGCAGCTTAGCTAGCGGCCCCTACAATGAGCAGTTCTTC.

V and J are TRBV9 and TRBJ2-2; TRBD1 aligns across 7 bases. The germline V gene encodes CDR1 SGDLS and CDR2 YYNGEE. V shed 3 bases, J shed 2 bases, and the junction held 7 bases outside the gene matches. This CDR3 has 16 amino acids. CDR3 DNA sequence: TGTGCCAGCAGCGATAAACAGGGGTATAACACCGGGGAGCTGTTTTTT. Protein product: CASSDKQGYNTGELFF.

This sequence joins TRBV24-1 and TRBJ1-6, with TRBD1 matching 7 bases. This CDR3 contains 14 residues. Germline CDR1 reads KGHDR; CDR2 reads SFDVKD. Trimming at V came to 5 bases and at J to 6 bases, leaving 3 bases not matched to a gene. CDR3 loop: CATSGPGGNSPLHF. The CDR3 region has the DNA TGTGCCACCAGTGGCCCAGGGGGTAATTCACCCCTCCACTTT.

This clonotype was observed a handful of times. V is TRBV7-9 and J is TRBJ1-1, with TRBD1 as a possible D gene (5 bases). This CDR3 spans 15 amino acids. The ends were cut back, 5 bases at V and 7 bases at J, with 20 bases in the middle. The V gene's germline CDR1 is SEHNR and CDR2 FQNEAQ (reference sequence). In DNA, the CDR3 is TGTGCCAGCAGCGCGGGGGGTTGGCAGGGTCATGAAGCTTTCTTT. Translating gives CASSAGGWQGHEAFF.

This clonotype has just a few counts. The chain has TRBV5-4 and TRBJ2-7, with D maybe TRBD1 (5 bases). V was pared by 4 bases and J by 2 bases, with 13 bases between. Germline values: CDR1 SGHNT, CDR2 YYREEE (reference sequence). CDR3 length: 14 residues. As DNA, the CDR3 is TGTGCCAGCAGCCAGGGTAGGGGAACCTACGAGCAGTACTTC. Amino acid sequence: CASSQGRGTYEQYF. Looking up the rest from reference TRBV5-4 and TRBJ2-7 gives the full variable domain: ETGVTQSPTHLIKTRGQQVTLRCSSQSGHNTVSWYQQALGQGPQFIFQYYREEENGRGNFPPRFSGLQFPNYSSELNVNALELDDSALYLCASSQGRGTYEQYFGPGTRLTVT.

This chain links TRBV5-1 with TRBJ2-7, with 11 nucleotides matching TRBD1. This CDR3 has 19 residues. Germline V gene data show CDR1 as SGHRS and CDR2 as YFSETQ. The V segment lost 3 bases and the J segment 4 bases; nucleotides outside the gene matches: 18. The CDR3 DNA sequence: TGCGCCAGCAGCTCGGTACCTTATAGGCCCGGGACAGGGGGTTACGAGCAGTACTTC. This sequence encodes CASSSVPYRPGTGGYEQYF. Variable domain in full (rest from reference TRBV5-1 and TRBJ2-7): KAGVTQTPRYLIKTRGQQVTLSCSPISGHRSVSWYQQTPGQGLQFLFEYFSETQRNKGNFPGRFSGRQFSNSRSEMNVSTLELGDSALYLCASSSVPYRPGTGGYEQYFGPGTRLTVT.

There are a few counts of this clonotype. The gene calls are TRBV20-1 and TRBJ1-1; D is uncertain. There are 12 residues in the CDR3. Trimming left V 5 bases short and J 2 bases short, with 9 bases between. Per the germline V gene, CDR1 is DFQATT and CDR2 is SNEGSKA (reference sequence). The CDR3 bases are TGCAGTGCTTCCAATCGTAACACTGAAGCTTTCTTT. Encoded protein: CSASNRNTEAFF.